These T cell receptor beta chains were read from a single sample in a study of blood T cell repertoires in COVID-19. The method was immunoSEQ multiplex PCR; TCRdb's version includes in-frame clones alone and lacks a portion of them. The data hold approximately 300,000 clones, with roughly 90% observed a single time. The sample was PBMCs or T cells enriched from blood (not recorded which). The receptor source for this set is a woman in her 30s who had recovered from COVID-19. Both conserved end residues are part of each CDR3.

>TRBV7-2|TRBJ2-1
CASSPPGQGAREQFF
>TRBV4-1|TRBJ2-5
CASSQEISAGGARRKTQYF
>TRBV5-4|TRBJ2-1
CASSSPRGGTYNEQFF
>TRBV19|TRBJ2-3
CAERGHWYGDSLPDTQYF
>TRBV13|TRBJ2-1
CASSLQGAYNEQFF
>TRBV30|TRBJ1-2
CAWSTGQGAVGYTF
>TRBV7-9|TRBJ2-7
CASSSTFSPYEQYF
>TRBV7-3|TRBJ2-1
CASSLHRGAPEQFF
>TRBV7-2|TRBJ2-5
CASSYDRGFETQYF
>TRBV19|TRBJ1-1
CASILQGGTEAFF
>TRBV4-3|TRBJ1-6
CASSQGQGWNSPLHF
>TRBV5-5|TRBJ1-1
CASSLVSGRWNTEAFF
>TRBV7-8|TRBJ2-1
CASSPQWTSGGAWDNEQFF
>TRBV9|TRBJ2-2
CASSWSGGKRNTGELFF
>TRBV24-1|TRBJ2-5
CATSDRIAGRETQYF
>TRBV10-3|TRBJ2-7
CAISEKGHFYEQYF
>TRBV18|TRBJ2-3
CASLPTGDTDTQYF
>TRBV30|TRBJ2-1
CAWSAPESRQFF
>TRBV4-3|TRBJ1-1
CASSQEGGTEAFF
>TRBV13|TRBJ2-1
CASSSATSGIRTYNEQFF
>TRBV27|TRBJ1-6
CASSARGYNSPLHF
>TRBV4-1|TRBJ2-3
CASSLSGGGTDTQYF
>TRBV27|TRBJ1-2
CASSFNTRGGYTF
>TRBV4-2|TRBJ1-1
CASSPPPMDITTNTEAFF
>TRBV12-5|TRBJ2-2
CASGLVTGTGVDGELFF
>TRBV9|TRBJ1-1
CASSVENEAFF
>TRBV30|TRBJ1-2
CAWSRGQGLENYGYTF
>TRBV9|TRBJ2-1
CASSVSGGASNEQFF
>TRBV28|TRBJ1-2
CASSIGGGNYGYTF
>TRBV4-1|TRBJ1-4
CASSQVGNEKLFF
>TRBV28|TRBJ2-6
CASRALRGANVLTF
>TRBV20-1|TRBJ2-3
CSASLGGGDTQYF
>TRBV28|TRBJ1-2
CASSLGLRFYGYTF
>TRBV12-3/TRBV12-4|TRBJ1-1
CASLRSQGGAFF
>TRBV5-1|TRBJ1-2
CASSLASGSANYGYTF
>TRBV5-1|TRBJ2-5
CASSRAGQEGETQYF
>TRBV4-1|TRBJ1-5
CASSHPGQGLGQPQHF
>TRBV7-2|TRBJ1-2
CASSLEASLGYTF
>TRBV28|TRBJ2-7
CASSSPLTGRNSYEQYF